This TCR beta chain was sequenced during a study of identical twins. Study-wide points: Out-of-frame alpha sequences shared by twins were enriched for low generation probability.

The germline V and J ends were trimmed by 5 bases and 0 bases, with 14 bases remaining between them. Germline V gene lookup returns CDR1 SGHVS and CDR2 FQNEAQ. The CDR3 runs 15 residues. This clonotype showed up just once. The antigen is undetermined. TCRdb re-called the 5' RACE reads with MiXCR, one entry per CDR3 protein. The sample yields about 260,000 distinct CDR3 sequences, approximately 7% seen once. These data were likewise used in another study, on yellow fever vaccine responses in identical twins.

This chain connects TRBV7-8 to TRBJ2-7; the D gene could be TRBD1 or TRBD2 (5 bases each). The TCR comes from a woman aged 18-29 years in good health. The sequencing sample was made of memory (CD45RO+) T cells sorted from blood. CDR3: CASSPGAGSSYEQYV. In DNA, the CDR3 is TGTGCCAGCAGCCCCGGGGCAGGGAGCTCCTACGAGCAGTACGTC.